The present entry profiles one T cell receptor beta chain with its context. The entry originates in a study of cytomegalovirus exposure and HLA in healthy donors. Trimming stripped 2 bases from V and 1 base from J, with 9 bases between. This CDR3 is 14 amino acids long. The germline gives CDR1 SGHKS, CDR2 YYEKEE (reference sequence). The PCR had 60 Vbeta and 13 Jbeta primers. Libraries were prepared by immunoSEQ multiplex PCR; TCRdb keeps only in-frame clonotypes and omits some of them. Of 210,000 or so clones in the sample, around 80% were seen once. The sequence derives from a woman aged 55-69 years in good health and CMV-seropositive. The V gene is TRBV5-5, the J gene TRBJ1-1; TRBD1 is a possible D gene (6 bases). The source material was PBMCs. The DNA for the CDR3 is TGTGCCAGCAGCTTTTCGGGACAGAACACTGAAGCTTTCTTT. Translated, it gives CASSFSGQNTEAFF.